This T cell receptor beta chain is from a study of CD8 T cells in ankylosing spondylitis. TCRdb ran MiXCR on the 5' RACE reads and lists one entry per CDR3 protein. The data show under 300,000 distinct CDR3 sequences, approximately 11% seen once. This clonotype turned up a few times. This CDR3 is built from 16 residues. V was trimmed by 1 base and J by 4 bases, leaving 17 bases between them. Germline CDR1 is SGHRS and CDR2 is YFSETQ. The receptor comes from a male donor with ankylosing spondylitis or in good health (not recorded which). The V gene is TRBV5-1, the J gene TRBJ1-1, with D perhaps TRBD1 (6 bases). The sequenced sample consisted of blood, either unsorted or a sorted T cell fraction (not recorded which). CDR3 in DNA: TGCGCCAGCAGCTTGATGGGGGCTGGAAGGGGCACTGAAGCTTTCTTT. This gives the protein CASSLMGAGRGTEAFF.